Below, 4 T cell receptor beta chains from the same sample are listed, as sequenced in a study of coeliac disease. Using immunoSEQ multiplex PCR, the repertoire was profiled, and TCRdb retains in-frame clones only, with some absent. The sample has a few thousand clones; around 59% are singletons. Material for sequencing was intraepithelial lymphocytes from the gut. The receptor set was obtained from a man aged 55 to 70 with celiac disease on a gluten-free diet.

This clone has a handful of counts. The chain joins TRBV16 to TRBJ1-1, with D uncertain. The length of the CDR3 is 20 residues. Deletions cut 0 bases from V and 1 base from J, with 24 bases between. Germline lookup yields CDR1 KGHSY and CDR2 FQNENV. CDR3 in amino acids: CASSQSRRRQEVRGNTEAFF. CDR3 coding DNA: TGTGCCAGCAGCCAATCGCGTAGGCGCCAGGAGGTTCGCGGGAACACTGAAGCTTTCTTT.

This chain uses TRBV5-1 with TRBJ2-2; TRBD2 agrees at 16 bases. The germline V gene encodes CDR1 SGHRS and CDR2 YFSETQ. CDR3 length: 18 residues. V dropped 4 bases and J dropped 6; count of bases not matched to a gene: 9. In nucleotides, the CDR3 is TGCGCCAGCAGCGAGGGACTAGCGGGAGGGCCCTCCCCCGGGGAGCTGTTTTTT. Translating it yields CASSEGLAGGPSPGELFF.

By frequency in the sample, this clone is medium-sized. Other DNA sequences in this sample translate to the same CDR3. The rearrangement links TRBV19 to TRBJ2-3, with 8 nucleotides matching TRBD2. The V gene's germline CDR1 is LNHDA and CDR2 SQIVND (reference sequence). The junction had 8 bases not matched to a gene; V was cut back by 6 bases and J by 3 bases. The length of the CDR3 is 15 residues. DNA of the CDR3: TGTGCCAGTAGCCCGTCGGCGGGAGGAACAGATACGCAGTATTTT. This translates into CASSPSAGGTDTQYF.

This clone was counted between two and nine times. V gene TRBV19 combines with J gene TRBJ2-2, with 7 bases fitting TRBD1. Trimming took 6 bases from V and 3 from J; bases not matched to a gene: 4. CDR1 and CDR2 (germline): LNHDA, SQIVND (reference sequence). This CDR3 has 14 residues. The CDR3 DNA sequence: TGTGCCAGTAGACACGACAGGGACACCGGGGAGCTGTTTTTT. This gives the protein CASRHDRDTGELFF.